These 2 T cell receptor beta chains came from one sample sequenced in a study of cytomegalovirus exposure and HLA in healthy donors. Primers: 60 Vbeta forward and 13 Jbeta reverse. Method: immunoSEQ multiplex PCR; TCRdb's copy keeps in-frame clones and lacks some. This sample carries around 200,000 clones, around 75% of them seen once, and the ten largest clones take 6.3%. The specimen was PBMCs. These receptors were obtained from a man in his forties in good health and CMV-seropositive.

The V gene is TRBV4-1, the J gene TRBJ2-5; 10 positions agree with TRBD2. This CDR3 is 16 amino acids long. V trimming: 0 bases; J trimming: 5 bases; junction bases outside the gene matches: 6. The V gene's germline CDR1 is MGHRA and CDR2 YSYEKL. This chain's CDR3 is CASSQESGGAGETQYF. The CDR3 DNA reads as TGCGCCAGCAGCCAAGAAAGCGGGGGGGCTGGGGAGACCCAGTACTTC.

This clone was detected only a few times. The chain links TRBV7-9 to TRBJ2-7; TRBD1 matches at 9 bases. V gave up 5 bases and J gave up 7 bases; unmatched junction bases: 15. In germline, CDR1 is SEHNR, CDR2 FQNEAQ (reference sequence). The CDR3 contains 16 residues. DNA for the CDR3: TGTGCCAGCAGCCCCCACGGCGTACAGGGGGCAGGTGAGCAGTACTTC. Amino acids: CASSPHGVQGAGEQYF.